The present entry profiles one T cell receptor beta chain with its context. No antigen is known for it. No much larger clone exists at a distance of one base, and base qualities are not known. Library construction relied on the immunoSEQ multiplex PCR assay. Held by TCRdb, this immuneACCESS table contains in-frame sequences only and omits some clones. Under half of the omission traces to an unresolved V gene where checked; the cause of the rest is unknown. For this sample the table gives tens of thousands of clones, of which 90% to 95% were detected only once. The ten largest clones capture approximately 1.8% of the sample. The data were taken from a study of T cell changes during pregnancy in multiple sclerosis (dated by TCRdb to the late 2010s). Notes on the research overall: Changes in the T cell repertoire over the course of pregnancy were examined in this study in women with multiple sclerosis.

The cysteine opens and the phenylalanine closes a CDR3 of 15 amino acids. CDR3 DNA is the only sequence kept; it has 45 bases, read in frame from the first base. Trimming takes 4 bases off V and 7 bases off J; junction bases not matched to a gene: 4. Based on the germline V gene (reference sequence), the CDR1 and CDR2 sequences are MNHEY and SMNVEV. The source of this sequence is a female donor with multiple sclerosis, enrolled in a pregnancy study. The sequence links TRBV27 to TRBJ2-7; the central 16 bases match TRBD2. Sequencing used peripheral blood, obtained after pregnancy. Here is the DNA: TGTGCCAGCAGTTACGGGACTAGCGGGAGGGTTGAGCAGTACTTC. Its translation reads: CASSYGTSGRVEQYF.